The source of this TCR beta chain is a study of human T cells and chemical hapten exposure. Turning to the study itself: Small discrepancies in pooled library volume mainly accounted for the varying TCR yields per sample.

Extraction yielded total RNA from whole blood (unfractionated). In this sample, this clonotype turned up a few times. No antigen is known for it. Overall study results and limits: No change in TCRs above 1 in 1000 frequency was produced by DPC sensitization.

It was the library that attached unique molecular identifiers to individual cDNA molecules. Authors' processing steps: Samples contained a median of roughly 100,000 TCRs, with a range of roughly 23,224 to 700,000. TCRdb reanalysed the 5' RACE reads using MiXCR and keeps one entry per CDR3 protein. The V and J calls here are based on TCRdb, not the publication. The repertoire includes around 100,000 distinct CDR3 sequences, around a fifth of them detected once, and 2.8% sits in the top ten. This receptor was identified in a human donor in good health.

The CDR3: CASSYSQGSYNEQFF. CDR3 bases: TGTGCCAGCAGTTACTCGCAAGGGTCCTACAATGAGCAGTTCTTC. The rearrangement uses TRBV6-5 and TRBJ2-1; D gene uncertain. Per the germline V gene, CDR1 is MNHEY and CDR2 is SVGAGI. This CDR3 region has 15 residues. V lost 0 bases and J 1 base, leaving 7 bases between the germline ends.